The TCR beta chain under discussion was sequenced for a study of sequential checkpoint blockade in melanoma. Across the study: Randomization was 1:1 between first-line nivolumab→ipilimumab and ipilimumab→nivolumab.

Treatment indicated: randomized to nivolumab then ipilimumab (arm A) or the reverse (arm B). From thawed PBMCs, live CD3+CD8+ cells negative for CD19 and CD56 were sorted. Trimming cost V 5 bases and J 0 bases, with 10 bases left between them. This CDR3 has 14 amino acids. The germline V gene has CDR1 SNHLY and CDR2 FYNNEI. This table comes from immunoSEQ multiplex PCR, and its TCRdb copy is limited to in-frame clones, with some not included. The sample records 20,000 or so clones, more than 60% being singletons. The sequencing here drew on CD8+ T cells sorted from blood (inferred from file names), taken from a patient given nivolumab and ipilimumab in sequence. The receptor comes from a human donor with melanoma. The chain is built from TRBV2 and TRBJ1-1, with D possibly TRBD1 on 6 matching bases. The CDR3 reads CASSLWTVNTEAFF. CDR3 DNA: TGTGCCAGCAGTTTATGGACAGTGAACACTGAAGCTTTCTTT.